This T cell receptor beta chain appears in the sequencing data of a study of CD4 T cells in relation to SARS-CoV-2 and coronaviruses. Overall study results and limits: Samples before the pandemic and after infection were not matched within any donor.

Repertoires were generated with immunoSEQ multiplex PCR, while TCRdb's copy carries only in-frame clones and drops some. The data hold some 69,000 clones, with about 95% observed a single time. Notes on this clone: The target antigen is unknown.

V lost 6 bases and J lost 6, with 8 bases in between. The CDR3 loop spans 12 amino acids. The unexposed donors gave CD4+ T cells in about 2010-2018, prior to COVID-19. CD4 enrichment then naive enrichment separated naive from memory CD4+ cells. Source material: naive CD4+ T cells from PBMCs. Subset meaning: naive CD4+ T cells isolated by negative enrichment. The chain links TRBV12-3 or TRBV12-4 to TRBJ2-2; the D is unclear. This clonotype was sampled from a human donor in good health. CDR3 DNA: TGTGCCAGCAGAAGTCGAGCCGGGGAGCTGTTTTTT. Amino acid sequence: CASRSRAGELFF.